These T cell receptor beta chains were read from a single sample in a study of T cell responses to AZD1222 COVID-19 vaccine. Method: immunoSEQ multiplex PCR; TCRdb's copy keeps in-frame clones and lacks some. The table lists 100,000 to 120,000 clones, around 90% of them singletons. The sequences come from peripheral blood, collected 28 days after the second AZD1222 dose. These receptors all come from an adult who received the AZD1222 COVID-19 vaccine. Each CDR3 is given with its conserved first and last residue. A D gene is named only where the DNA matches it firmly. Clone size is not always given. Where it is, it says once, few, many or a class for expanded clones.

>TRBV3-1/TRBV3-2|NA|TRBJ2-7|NA
CASSQGRVPTYEQYF
TGTGCCAGCAGCCAAGGTCGGGTTCCTACCTACGAGCAGTACTTC
>TRBV6-2/TRBV6-3|NA|TRBJ2-1|NA
CASSYSTGSYNEQFF
TGTGCCAGCAGTTACTCTACGGGGAGCTACAATGAGCAGTTCTTC
>TRBV7-7|TRBD1|TRBJ2-7|NA
CASSLRTGEFCEQYF
TGTGCTAGCAGCTTACGGACAGGGGAATTTTGCGAGCAGTACTTC
>TRBV6-2/TRBV6-3|NA|TRBJ2-5|NA
CASSNPGEWGETQYF
TGTGCCAGCAGCAACCCGGGAGAGTGGGGGGAGACCCAGTACTTC
>TRBV23-1|NA|TRBJ2-1|once
CASSQQGIGLCEQFF
TGCGCCAGCAGTCAACAGGGAATCGGCTTGTGTGAGCAGTTCTTC
>TRBV10-3|TRBD1|TRBJ1-1|NA
CAISGRDRGEAFF
TGTGCCATCAGTGGCCGGGACAGGGGTGAAGCTTTCTTT
>TRBV4-2|NA|TRBJ2-7|NA
CASSPGDSVAQDIEF
TGTGCCAGCAGCCCGGGGGACAGCGTGGCACAAGATATCGAGTTC
>TRBV5-4|NA|TRBJ1-2|NA
CASSSRLGADYGYTF
TGTGCCAGCAGCTCTCGGTTGGGGGCAGACTATGGCTACACCTTC
>TRBV4-3|NA|TRBJ2-7|NA
CASSQEGSTLTYEQYF
TGCGCCAGCAGCCAAGAAGGGTCAACCCTAACCTACGAGCAGTACTTC
>TRBV3-1/TRBV3-2|NA|TRBJ2-5|NA
CASRSKGETQYF
TGTGCCAGCAGGTCGAAGGGGGAGACCCAGTACTTC
>TRBV30|NA|TRBJ2-7|NA
CAWMRQGLYEQYF
TGTGCCTGGATGCGGCAGGGACTCTACGAGCAGTACTTC
>TRBV5-1|NA|TRBJ2-2|NA
CASSLGAQYTGELFF
TGCGCCAGCAGCTTGGGGGCCCAGTACACCGGGGAGCTGTTTTTT
>TRBV5-1|TRBD1|TRBJ2-6|once
CASSLARDRGASGANVLTF
TGCGCCAGCAGCTTGGCTAGGGACAGGGGGGCTTCTGGGGCCAACGTCCTGACTTTC
>TRBV4-1|NA|TRBJ1-5|NA
CASSQATINQPQHF
TGCGCCAGCAGCCAAGCTACAATCAATCAGCCCCAGCATTTT
>TRBV30|NA|TRBJ1-1|NA
CAWSPTQNTEAFF
TGTGCCTGGAGTCCTACACAGAACACTGAAGCTTTCTTT
>TRBV5-4|NA|TRBJ2-1|NA
CASYHQTGYNEQFF
TGTGCCAGCTACCACCAGACAGGTTACAATGAGCAGTTCTTC
>TRBV6-1|NA|TRBJ2-7|NA
CAGRHTDHDEQYF
TGTGCCGGAAGACACACAGACCACGACGAGCAGTACTTC
>TRBV6-2/TRBV6-3|NA|TRBJ1-5|NA
CASSPGQNSNQPQHF
TGTGCCAGCAGTCCCGGACAAAATAGCAATCAGCCCCAGCATTTT
>TRBV25-1|NA|TRBJ1-1|NA
CASSESGDTEAFF
TGTGCCAGCAGTGAATCTGGGGACACTGAAGCTTTCTTT
>TRBV7-7|NA|TRBJ2-1|NA
CASSLARYNEQFF
TGTGCTAGCAGCTTAGCGAGGTACAATGAGCAGTTCTTC
>TRBV27|NA|TRBJ2-3|NA
CASWGPARENTQYF
TGTGCCAGCTGGGGCCCCGCACGGGAAAATACGCAGTATTTT
>TRBV6-4|NA|TRBJ1-6|NA
CASRDQAMGSPLHF
TGTGCCAGCAGGGATCAGGCGATGGGGTCACCCCTCCACTTT
>TRBV30|NA|TRBJ1-2|NA
CAWSVTHRVGYTF
TGTGCCTGGAGTGTAACCCACAGGGTTGGCTACACCTTC
>TRBV5-1|NA|TRBJ1-1|NA
CASSSYMNTEAFF
TGCGCCAGCAGCTCTTACATGAACACTGAAGCTTTCTTT
>TRBV4-1|NA|TRBJ2-7|once
CASSQDLEGQPYEQYF
TGCGCCAGCAGCCAAGATCTGGAGGGGCAGCCCTACGAGCAGTACTTC